This paragraph reports one TCR beta chain. The target antigen is unknown. The CDR3 sequence is 15 residues long. Looked up from germline, CDR1 is MNHNS and CDR2 is SASEGT. J lost 0 bases, V lost 8 bases, and 7 bases had no gene match. Separate from the approximately 600-subject first cohort was the approximately 120-subject validation cohort, to which the donors belonged. These data are taken from a study of cytomegalovirus exposure and HLA in healthy donors. Background on the study: A subsequent analysis reported that the 120 or so validation repertoires were produced on the same platform that had also been used for the roughly 700 first-cohort repertoires.

Notes on the study in general: In vitro assays verified that three CMV-associated chains recognized CMV antigens specifically.

Profiled with immunoSEQ multiplex PCR; TCRdb holds only in-frame clones, not every one. The sample records approximately 150,000 clones, 87% being singletons. The TCR comes from a young woman in good health and CMV-seronegative. The gene calls are TRBV6-1 and TRBJ1-3; 7 bases are a match to TRBD1. What was sequenced was PBMCs. As DNA, the CDR3 is TGTGCCAGCTTAATCGGGACAGTCTCTGGAAACACCATATATTTT. This translates into CASLIGTVSGNTIYF.